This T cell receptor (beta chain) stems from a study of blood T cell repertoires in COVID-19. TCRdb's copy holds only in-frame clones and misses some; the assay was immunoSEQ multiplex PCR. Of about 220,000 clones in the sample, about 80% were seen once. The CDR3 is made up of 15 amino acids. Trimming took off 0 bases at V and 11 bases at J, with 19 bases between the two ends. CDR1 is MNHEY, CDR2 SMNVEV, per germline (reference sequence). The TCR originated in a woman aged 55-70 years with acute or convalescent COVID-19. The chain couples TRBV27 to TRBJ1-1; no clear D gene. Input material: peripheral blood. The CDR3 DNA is TGTGCCAGCAGTTTATCCCTTGGAATGACAAGCAGCGCTTTCTTT. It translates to CASSLSLGMTSSAFF.